There are many counts of the clone carrying this T cell receptor beta chain. This could be a read error, since a much larger clone is one nucleotide away. The data are from a study of blood T cells in healthy people across ages. Combining a sample-barcoded 5' primer with a J-beta primer mix, a second PCR ran for roughly 7 to 11 cycles. TCRdb analysed the 5' RACE reads with MiXCR anew, one entry per CDR3 protein. The repertoire holds fewer than 900,000 distinct CDR3 sequences, with about 40% as singletons. The source material was blood. The origin of this receptor is a woman in her sixties or seventies in good health.

Here the CDR3 reads CSARDRGGTETQYF. CDR3 DNA sequence: TGCAGTGCTAGAGATAGGGGGGGTACGGAGACCCAGTACTTC. The chain is built from TRBV20-1 and TRBJ2-5, with D possibly being TRBD2 (7 bases). Germline V lookup: CDR1 DFQATT, CDR2 SNEGSKA (reference sequence). V was cut by 0 bases and J by 5 bases, with 13 bases left in between. The CDR3 runs to 14 residues.